A selection of T cell receptor beta chains follows, all from one sample in a study of human T cells and chemical hapten exposure. MiXCR, run by TCRdb on the RACE reads, gives a single entry per CDR3 protein. The table has roughly 200,000 distinct CDR3 sequences, about a fifth seen once. The sequences come from whole blood, collected in connection with sensitization to the hapten diphenylcyclopropenone (DPC). These receptors were collected from a woman in her 50s with alopecia areata. Some clones in this sample may be carry-over from other donors' samples. Each CDR3 is given with its conserved first and last residue. The D gene is left open where the match is weak. Size values are once, few and many counts, or a class for expanded clones, and some rows have none.

J gene | D gene | V gene | clone size | CDR3 protein | CDR3 DNA
TRBJ1-1 | NA | TRBV2 | NA | CASSARDARFNTEAFF | TGTGCCAGCAGTGCTCGGGACGCCCGCTTCAACACTGAAGCTTTCTTT
TRBJ2-1 | TRBD2 | TRBV5-1 | NA | CASSTSGSSYNEQFF | TGCGCCAGCAGTACCAGCGGGAGCTCCTACAATGAGCAGTTCTTC
TRBJ1-1 | TRBD1 | TRBV6-1 | NA | CASSEAGTGHTEAFF | TGTGCCAGCAGTGAAGCGGGGACAGGGCACACTGAAGCTTTCTTT
TRBJ2-1 | NA | TRBV29-1 | NA | CSVDWTPPSNEQFF | TGCAGCGTTGACTGGACACCCCCGAGTAATGAGCAGTTCTTC
TRBJ2-5 | NA | TRBV28 | NA | CASTSPGAQTQYF | TGTGCCAGCACCTCACCGGGGGCGCAGACCCAGTACTTC
TRBJ1-1 | TRBD1 | TRBV7-2 | NA | CASSLAGQGYTEAFF | TGTGCCAGCAGCTTAGCGGGACAGGGGTACACTGAAGCTTTCTTT
TRBJ1-2 | NA | TRBV10-3 | NA | CAISESWQYGYTF | TGTGCCATCAGTGAGTCGTGGCAGTATGGCTACACCTTC
TRBJ2-1 | TRBD1 | TRBV7-8 | few | CASKRDRGPNEQFF | TGTGCCAGCAAGAGGGACAGGGGTCCCAATGAGCAGTTCTTC
TRBJ1-1 | TRBD1 | TRBV7-9 | NA | CASSPWTGGEAFF | TGTGCCAGCAGCCCCTGGACAGGGGGTGAAGCTTTCTTT
TRBJ2-7 | TRBD2 | TRBV12-3/TRBV12-4 | few | CASSLGSGLASHEQYF | TGTGCCAGCAGTTTAGGATCCGGACTAGCGAGCCACGAGCAGTACTTC
TRBJ1-1 | NA | TRBV5-1 | NA | CASSLREGPGSEAFF | TGCGCCAGCAGCTTGAGAGAGGGTCCAGGCTCTGAAGCTTTCTTT
TRBJ1-1 | NA | TRBV20-1 | many | CSARSFRVSNTEAFF | TGCAGTGCTAGATCGTTCAGGGTTTCGAACACTGAAGCTTTCTTT
TRBJ2-7 | TRBD2 | TRBV20-1 | NA | CSARDGRELWEQYF | TGCAGTGCTAGAGATGGGCGGGAGCTGTGGGAGCAGTACTTC
TRBJ2-5 | TRBD2 | TRBV9 | NA | CASSVGLAGVETQYF | TGTGCCAGCAGCGTAGGTCTAGCGGGAGTAGAGACCCAGTACTTC
TRBJ1-1 | NA | TRBV6-1 | NA | CASSAGQQKPEAFF | TGTGCCAGCAGTGCTGGACAGCAAAAGCCTGAAGCTTTCTTT
TRBJ2-5 | NA | TRBV6-1 | few | CASSGRPGDQETQYF | TGTGCCAGCAGTGGGAGGCCAGGCGACCAAGAGACCCAGTACTTC
TRBJ2-3 | TRBD1 | TRBV28 | NA | CASSPDGQGTDTQYF | TGTGCCAGCAGTCCTGACGGACAGGGCACAGATACGCAGTATTTT
TRBJ2-5 | TRBD2 | TRBV15 | few | CATSRDWEGTETQYF | TGTGCCACCAGCAGAGATTGGGAGGGTACGGAGACCCAGTACTTC
TRBJ2-1 | NA | TRBV5-1 | NA | CVSSLYIGGVSAYNEQFF | TGCGTCAGCAGCTTGTATATCGGCGGGGTCAGCGCCTACAATGAGCAGTTCTTC
TRBJ1-1 | TRBD1 | TRBV29-1 | many | CSVAGGVDTEAFF | TGCAGCGTTGCAGGGGGCGTAGACACTGAAGCTTTCTTT
TRBJ1-6 | NA | TRBV10-3 | few | CAISESTGTSNSPLHF | TGTGCCATCAGTGAGTCCACCGGGACTAGTAATTCACCCCTCCACTTT
TRBJ2-3 | NA | TRBV7-2 | NA | CASSSRAWGTDTQYF | TGTGCCAGCAGCTCCCGGGCCTGGGGTACAGATACGCAGTATTTT
TRBJ1-2 | NA | TRBV7-9 | few | CASIPRQGSNYGYTF | TGTGCCAGCATCCCTCGTCAGGGATCTAACTATGGCTACACCTTC
TRBJ1-5 | TRBD1 | TRBV7-9 | few | CASSSGQNNQPQHF | TGTGCCAGCAGCTCGGGACAGAACAATCAGCCCCAGCATTTT
TRBJ2-1 | TRBD2 | TRBV5-1 | NA | CASSLGGLAGNNEQFF | TGCGCCAGCAGCTTGGGGGGACTAGCGGGAAACAATGAGCAGTTCTTC
TRBJ1-1 | TRBD1 | TRBV30 | NA | CAWSEDRETEAFF | TGTGCCTGGAGCGAGGACAGGGAGACTGAAGCTTTCTTT
TRBJ2-2 | NA | TRBV7-8 | NA | CASNPWSPNTGELFF | TGTGCCAGCAACCCCTGGTCTCCTAACACCGGGGAGCTGTTTTTT
TRBJ1-2 | TRBD1 | TRBV10-3 | few | CAISESGQVVYGYTF | TGTGCCATCAGTGAGTCGGGACAGGTGGTCTATGGCTACACCTTC
TRBJ2-1 | NA | TRBV24-1 | few | CATSDFGLAGNEQFF | TGTGCCACCAGTGATTTCGGGCTAGCTGGCAATGAGCAGTTCTTC
TRBJ2-7 | NA | TRBV20-1 | NA | CSAREPGTYEQYF | TGCAGTGCTAGAGAACCAGGAACCTACGAGCAGTACTTC
TRBJ1-6 | TRBD1 | TRBV10-3 | NA | CAISESIGNRGSPLHF | TGTGCCATCAGTGAGTCTATCGGAAACAGGGGATCACCCCTCCACTTT
TRBJ2-5 | NA | TRBV5-1 | NA | CASSFSTHYQETQYF | TGCGCCAGCAGTTTTTCGACCCACTACCAAGAGACCCAGTACTTC
TRBJ2-1 | TRBD2 | TRBV20-1 | NA | CSCSGRINEQFF | TGCAGTTGTAGCGGGAGAATCAATGAGCAGTTCTTC
TRBJ2-7 | TRBD2 | TRBV5-5 | NA | CASSLSLAASGREQYF | TGTGCCAGCAGCTTGTCGCTAGCGGCCTCCGGACGCGAGCAGTACTTC
TRBJ2-7 | TRBD1 | TRBV28 | NA | CASSRTGDTAYEQYF | TGTGCCAGCAGCCGAACAGGGGATACCGCCTACGAGCAGTACTTC
TRBJ1-2 | TRBD1 | TRBV4-2 | few | CASSQEAGDRSGYTF | TGTGCCAGCAGCCAAGAAGCAGGGGACAGATCTGGCTACACCTTC
TRBJ1-2 | NA | TRBV7-2 | few | CASSYQNYGYTF | TGTGCCAGCAGCTACCAAAACTATGGCTACACCTTC
TRBJ1-1 | NA | TRBV3-1 | many | CASSQGIAGEAFF | TGTGCCAGCAGCCAAGGAATAGCAGGTGAAGCTTTCTTT
TRBJ2-3 | TRBD2 | TRBV11-2 | NA | CASSRTSDTDTQYF | TGTGCCAGCAGCCGGACTAGCGACACAGATACGCAGTATTTT
TRBJ2-5 | TRBD2 | TRBV9 | NA | CASSVGSVGDYLIQETQYF | TGTGCCAGCAGCGTAGGGAGTGTGGGGGACTATTTGATCCAAGAGACCCAGTACTTC
TRBJ2-7 | NA | TRBV5-6 | NA | CASSLVRDEQYF | TGTGCCAGCAGCCTGGTGCGGGACGAGCAGTACTTC
TRBJ2-5 | TRBD1 | TRBV15 | NA | CATSRPRQGAETQYF | TGTGCCACCAGCAGACCCAGACAGGGGGCAGAGACCCAGTACTTC